One and the same sample provided the 8 T cell receptor beta chains below, sequenced in a study of neurological immune-mediated disorders. TCRdb analysed the 5' RACE reads with MiXCR anew, one entry per CDR3 protein. The repertoire holds fewer than 85,000 distinct CDR3 sequences, with about 4% as singletons. Sequenced sample: PBMCs. These receptors were collected from a man younger than 40 with multiple sclerosis.

There are many counts of this clonotype. This chain joins TRBV5-1 and TRBJ2-7, with 7 bases aligning to TRBD2. This CDR3 spans 14 amino acids. CDR1 and CDR2 from the germline V gene are SGHRS and YFSETQ. Losses at the gene ends were 3 bases for V and 3 bases for J; bases not matched to a gene: 6. The DNA of the CDR3 is TGCGCCAGCAGCTCAACCGGACTAGACTACGAGCAGTACTTC. Its translation is CASSSTGLDYEQYF.

There are many counts of this clonotype. V gene TRBV7-8 combines with J gene TRBJ1-2; D call uncertain. This CDR3 is 14 amino acids long. V was cut by 1 base and J by 2 bases, with 8 bases left in between. Looked up from germline, CDR1 is SGHVS and CDR2 is FQNEAQ. The CDR3 is CASSLGRSNYGYTF. CDR3 coding DNA: TGTGCCAGCAGCTTAGGTCGTTCCAACTATGGCTACACCTTC.

In this sample, this clonotype turned up many times. The chain combines TRBV10-3 with TRBJ2-7, with D perhaps matching TRBD2 (5 bases). This CDR3 has 13 residues. V gave up 5 bases and J gave up 3 bases, with 11 bases separating them. The germline CDR1 and CDR2 sequences are ENHRY and SYGVKD. CDR3 in amino acids: CAISSGLDYEQYF. CDR3 coding DNA: TGTGCCATCAGTTCGGGATTAGACTACGAGCAGTACTTC.

This clonotype was recorded at least ten times. V usage is TRBV20-1 and J usage is TRBJ2-7; tentative D call: TRBD1 (6 bases). The CDR3 runs to 12 residues. V dropped 5 bases and J dropped 2 bases, with 10 bases sitting between them. Germline CDR1 is DFQATT and CDR2 is SNEGSKA (reference sequence). The CDR3 nucleotides read TGCAGTGCTGGGCGGACAGCCTACGAGCAGTACTTC. Its translation is CSAGRTAYEQYF.

This clonotype was counted between two and nine times. The rearrangement joins TRBV2 to TRBJ2-7; 8 bases agree with TRBD1. CDR3 length: 14 amino acids. The ends lost 6 bases at V and 4 bases at J; junction bases unmatched: 8. The germline V gene has CDR1 SNHLY and CDR2 FYNNEI. The CDR3 DNA sequence: TGTGCCAGCAGCGAACAGGGGGAGTTTTACGAGCAGTACTTC. Translated: CASSEQGEFYEQYF.

This clonotype occurred many times. This sequence joins TRBV29-1 and TRBJ2-5; D not resolved. Germline V gene data show CDR1 as SQVTM and CDR2 as ANQGSEA. Trimming removed 3 bases from V and 1 base from J, with 9 bases in between. This CDR3 region has 13 residues. CDR3 region: CSVEGSVQETQYF. CDR3 coding DNA: TGCAGCGTTGAGGGGTCGGTCCAAGAGACCCAGTACTTC.

At least ten counts were recorded for this clonotype. This sequence joins TRBV7-9 and TRBJ2-7; the D gene is possibly TRBD1 (6 bases). The CDR3 sequence is 17 residues long. V gave up 7 bases and J gave up 4 bases, with 26 bases separating them. Germline V lookup: CDR1 SEHNR, CDR2 FQNEAQ (reference sequence). This CDR3 reads CASTPDSLPPGLYEQYF. In nucleotides, the CDR3 is TGTGCCAGCACCCCGGACAGCCTCCCCCCAGGGCTATACGAGCAGTACTTC.

This clonotype has ten or more counts. The chain combines TRBV5-1 with TRBJ2-5; 8 bases map to TRBD2. The CDR3 runs to 15 residues. In germline, CDR1 is SGHRS, CDR2 YFSETQ. V lost 4 bases, J lost 3 bases, and 8 bases stayed unmatched. The CDR3 sequence: CASSPPAGGEETQYF. In DNA form, the CDR3 reads TGCGCCAGCAGCCCCCCGGCGGGGGGAGAAGAGACCCAGTACTTC.